A selection of T cell receptor beta chains follows, all from one sample in a study of PD-1 blockade in classical Hodgkin lymphoma. This table comes from immunoSEQ multiplex PCR, and its TCRdb copy is limited to in-frame clones, with some not included. The sample contains some 41,000 clones, about 65% of which appear only once. Sequencing used peripheral blood mononuclear cells (PBMCs), obtained before the second cycle of nivolumab. These receptors were taken from a human donor with classical Hodgkin lymphoma. The CDR3 runs from the conserved cysteine through the conserved F or W. D genes are given only for firm matches. Clone size, where shown, is once, few, many, or a class for clones that have expanded.

CDR3aa: CATSRDYGSYTSTDTQYF
CDR3nt: TGTGCCACCAGCAGAGATTACGGTTCCTACACTAGCACAGATACGCAGTATTTT
j_gene: TRBJ2-3
v_gene: TRBV15
abundance: .
d_gene: .

CDR3aa: CASSAGQGDMGAFF
CDR3nt: TGTGCCAGCAGCGCGGGACAGGGTGATATGGGAGCTTTCTTT
j_gene: TRBJ1-1
v_gene: TRBV9
abundance: once
d_gene: TRBD1

CDR3aa: CASSSWPVGQAYEQYF
CDR3nt: TGTGCCAGCAGCTCCTGGCCTGTGGGACAAGCTTACGAGCAGTACTTC
j_gene: TRBJ2-7
v_gene: TRBV5-5
abundance: few
d_gene: .

CDR3aa: CSARGGQPQHF
CDR3nt: TGCAGTGCCCGAGGTGGGCAGCCCCAGCATTTT
j_gene: TRBJ1-5
v_gene: TRBV20-1
abundance: .
d_gene: .

CDR3aa: CATNWGAAGEQYF
CDR3nt: TGTGCCACCAATTGGGGGGCGGCCGGCGAGCAGTACTTC
j_gene: TRBJ2-7
v_gene: TRBV6-1
abundance: .
d_gene: .

CDR3aa: CAWGTDRTVAFF
CDR3nt: TGTGCCTGGGGTACAGACAGGACAGTGGCTTTCTTT
j_gene: TRBJ1-1
v_gene: TRBV30
abundance: .
d_gene: .

CDR3aa: CASSLGRVTTNYGYTF
CDR3nt: TGCGCCAGCAGCTTGGGCCGGGTAACAACCAACTATGGCTACACCTTC
j_gene: TRBJ1-2
v_gene: TRBV5-1
abundance: .
d_gene: .

CDR3aa: CASSLRGNTEAFF
CDR3nt: TGTGCCAGCAGCTTACGGGGGAACACTGAAGCTTTCTTT
j_gene: TRBJ1-1
v_gene: TRBV7-6
abundance: .
d_gene: .

CDR3aa: CASSQFRQTGYTF
CDR3nt: TGTGCCAGCAGCCAATTCCGACAGACTGGCTACACCTTC
j_gene: TRBJ1-2
v_gene: TRBV14
abundance: .
d_gene: .

CDR3aa: CASSLGLAGVDTQYF
CDR3nt: TGTGCCAGCAGCTTGGGACTAGCGGGAGTGGATACGCAGTATTTT
j_gene: TRBJ2-3
v_gene: TRBV5-5
abundance: once
d_gene: TRBD2

CDR3aa: CASSFPKHPPDSTTDTQYF
CDR3nt: TGTGCCAGCAGCTTCCCCAAACACCCTCCAGACTCCACCACAGATACGCAGTATTTT
j_gene: TRBJ2-3
v_gene: TRBV7-9
abundance: .
d_gene: .

CDR3aa: CASSLSHPGQLYEQYF
CDR3nt: TGTGCCAGCAGTTTATCTCATCCGGGACAGCTCTACGAGCAGTACTTC
j_gene: TRBJ2-7
v_gene: TRBV27
abundance: .
d_gene: TRBD1

CDR3aa: CASSLAATYEQYF
CDR3nt: TGTGCCAGTAGTCTAGCCGCCACCTACGAGCAGTACTTC
j_gene: TRBJ2-7
v_gene: TRBV19
abundance: .
d_gene: .

CDR3aa: CASSAGQGRDTEAFF
CDR3nt: TGTGCCAGCAGCGCCGGACAGGGCCGGGACACTGAAGCTTTCTTT
j_gene: TRBJ1-1
v_gene: TRBV21-1
abundance: .
d_gene: .

CDR3aa: CASSITGGLAGAMISTDTQYF
CDR3nt: TGTGCCAGCAGCATAACAGGAGGACTAGCGGGGGCCATGATTAGCACAGATACGCAGTATTTT
j_gene: TRBJ2-3
v_gene: TRBV7-3
abundance: few
d_gene: TRBD2

CDR3aa: CASSQDRDRGRGDTQYF
CDR3nt: TGCGCCAGCAGCCAAGACCGGGACAGGGGGCGGGGAGATACGCAGTATTTT
j_gene: TRBJ2-3
v_gene: TRBV4-3
abundance: .
d_gene: TRBD1

CDR3aa: CASSLGQFNQPQHF
CDR3nt: TGTGCCAGCAGTTTGGGACAGTTCAATCAGCCCCAGCATTTT
j_gene: TRBJ1-5
v_gene: TRBV6-5
abundance: .
d_gene: TRBD1